This T cell receptor (beta chain) came from a study of metastatic and nonmetastatic thyroid tumors. V lost 4 bases, J lost 7 bases, and 6 bases lay in between. The CDR3 is 11 amino acids. This clone was seen more than once but under ten times. No treatment had been given to any patient before thyroid surgery. TCRdb called clones again from the PCR reads with MiXCR. The sample yields 4,500 to 5,500 clones, about 37% seen once. This receptor was obtained from a male donor with papillary thyroid cancer or a benign thyroid nodule (not recorded which). Some clones in this sample may be carry-over from other donors' samples. The sequenced material came from adjacent normal tissue. The chain uses TRBV12-3 or TRBV12-4 and TRBJ2-3; D not certain. This CDR3 is CASSYQNTQYF. CDR3 sequence (DNA): TGTGCCAGCAGTTATCAAAATACGCAGTATTTT.